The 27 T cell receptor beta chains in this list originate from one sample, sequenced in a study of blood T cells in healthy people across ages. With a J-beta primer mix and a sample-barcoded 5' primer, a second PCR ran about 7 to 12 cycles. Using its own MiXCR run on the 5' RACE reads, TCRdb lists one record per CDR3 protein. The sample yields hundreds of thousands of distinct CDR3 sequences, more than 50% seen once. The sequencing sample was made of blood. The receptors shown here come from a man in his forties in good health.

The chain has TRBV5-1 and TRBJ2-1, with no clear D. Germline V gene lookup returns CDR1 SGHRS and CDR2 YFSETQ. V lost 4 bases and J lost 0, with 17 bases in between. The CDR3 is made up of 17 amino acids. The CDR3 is CASSATAKLSSYNEQFF. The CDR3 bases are TGCGCCAGCAGCGCGACGGCTAAATTAAGCTCCTACAATGAGCAGTTCTTC.

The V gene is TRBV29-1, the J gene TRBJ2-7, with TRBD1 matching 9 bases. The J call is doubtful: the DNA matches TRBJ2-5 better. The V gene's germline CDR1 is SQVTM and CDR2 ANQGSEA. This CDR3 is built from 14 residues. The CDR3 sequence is CSVRRGQGGETQYF. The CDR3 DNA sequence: TGCAGCGTCCGAAGGGGACAGGGCGGGGAGACCCAGTACTTC.

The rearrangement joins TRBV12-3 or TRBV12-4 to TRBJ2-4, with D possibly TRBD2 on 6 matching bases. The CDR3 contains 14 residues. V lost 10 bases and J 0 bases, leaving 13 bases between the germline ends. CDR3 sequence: CAIRMEGAKNIQYF. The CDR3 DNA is TGTGCCATTCGGATGGAGGGAGCCAAAAACATTCAGTACTTC.

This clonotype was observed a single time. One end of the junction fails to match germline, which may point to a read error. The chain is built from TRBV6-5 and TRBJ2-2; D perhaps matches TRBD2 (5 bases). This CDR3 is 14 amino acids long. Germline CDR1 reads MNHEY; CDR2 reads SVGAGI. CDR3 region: CANSQNRGSGELFF. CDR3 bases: TGTGCCAACAGTCAAAATCGGGGATCCGGGGAGCTGTTTTTT.

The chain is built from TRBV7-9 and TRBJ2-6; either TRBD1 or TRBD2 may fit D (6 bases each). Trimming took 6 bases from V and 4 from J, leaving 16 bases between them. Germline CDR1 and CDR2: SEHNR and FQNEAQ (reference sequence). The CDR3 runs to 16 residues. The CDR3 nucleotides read TGTGCCAGCAGTTTTGGAGGGGGGCCCGGGGCCAACGTCCTGACTTTC. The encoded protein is CASSFGGGPGANVLTF. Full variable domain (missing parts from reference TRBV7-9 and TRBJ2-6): DTGVSQNPRHKITKRGQNVTFRCDPISEHNRLYWYRQTLGQGPEFLTYFQNEAQLEKSRLLSDRFSAERPKGSFSTLEIQRTEQGDSAMYLCASSFGGGPGANVLTFGAGSRLTVL.

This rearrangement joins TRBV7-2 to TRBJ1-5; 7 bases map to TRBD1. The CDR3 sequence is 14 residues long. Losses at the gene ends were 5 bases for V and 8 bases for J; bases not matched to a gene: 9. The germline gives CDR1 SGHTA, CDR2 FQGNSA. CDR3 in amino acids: CASSRAGGAEPQHF. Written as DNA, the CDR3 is TGTGCCAGCAGCAGGGCAGGGGGGGCAGAGCCCCAGCATTTT.

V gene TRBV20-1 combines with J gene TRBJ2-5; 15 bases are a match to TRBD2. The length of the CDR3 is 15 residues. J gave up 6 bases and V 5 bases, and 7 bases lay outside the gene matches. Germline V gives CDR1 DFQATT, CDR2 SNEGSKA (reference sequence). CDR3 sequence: CSAPWTSGGAQTQYF. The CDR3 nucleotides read TGCAGTGCTCCCTGGACTAGCGGGGGGGCGCAGACCCAGTACTTC.

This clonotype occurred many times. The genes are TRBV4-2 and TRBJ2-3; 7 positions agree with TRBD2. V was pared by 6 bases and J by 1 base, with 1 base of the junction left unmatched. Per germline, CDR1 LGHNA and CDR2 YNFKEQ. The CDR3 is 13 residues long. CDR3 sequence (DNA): TGTGCCAGCAGTCGGGGGGGCACAGATACGCAGTATTTT. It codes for CASSRGGTDTQYF.

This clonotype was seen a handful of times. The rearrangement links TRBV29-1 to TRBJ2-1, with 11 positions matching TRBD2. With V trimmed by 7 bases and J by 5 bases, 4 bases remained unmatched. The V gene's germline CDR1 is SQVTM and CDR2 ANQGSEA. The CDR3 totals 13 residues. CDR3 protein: CSAGTSGNNEQFF. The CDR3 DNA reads TGCAGCGCCGGGACTAGCGGAAACAATGAGCAGTTCTTC.

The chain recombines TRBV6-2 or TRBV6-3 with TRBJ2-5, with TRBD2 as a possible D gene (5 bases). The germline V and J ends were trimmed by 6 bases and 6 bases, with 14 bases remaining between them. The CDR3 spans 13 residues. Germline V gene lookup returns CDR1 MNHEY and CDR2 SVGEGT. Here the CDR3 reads CASRNMGGQTQYF. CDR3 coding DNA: TGTGCCAGCAGGAACATGGGCGGGCAGACCCAGTACTTC.

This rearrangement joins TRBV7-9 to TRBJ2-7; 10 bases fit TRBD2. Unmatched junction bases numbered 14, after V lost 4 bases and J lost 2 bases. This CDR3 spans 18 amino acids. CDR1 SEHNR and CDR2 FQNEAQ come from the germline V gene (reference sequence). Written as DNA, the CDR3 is TGTGCCAGCAGCTCTTTAGCGGGAGGTCCCTTCATGCCCTACGAGCAGTACTTC. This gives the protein CASSSLAGGPFMPYEQYF.

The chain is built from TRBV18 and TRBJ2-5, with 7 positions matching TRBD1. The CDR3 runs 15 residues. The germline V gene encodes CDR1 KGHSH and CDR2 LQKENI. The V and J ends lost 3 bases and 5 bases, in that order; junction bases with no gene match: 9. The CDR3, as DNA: TGTGCCAGCTCACCTGTGAAAGGGGGACAGGAGACCCAGTACTTC. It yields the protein CASSPVKGGQETQYF.

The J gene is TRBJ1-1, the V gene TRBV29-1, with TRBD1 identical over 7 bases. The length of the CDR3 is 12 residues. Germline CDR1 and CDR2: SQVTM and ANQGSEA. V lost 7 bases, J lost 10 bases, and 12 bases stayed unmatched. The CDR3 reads CSALRGRCSAFF. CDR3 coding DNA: TGCAGCGCTCTAAGGGGGCGGTGTTCAGCTTTCTTT.

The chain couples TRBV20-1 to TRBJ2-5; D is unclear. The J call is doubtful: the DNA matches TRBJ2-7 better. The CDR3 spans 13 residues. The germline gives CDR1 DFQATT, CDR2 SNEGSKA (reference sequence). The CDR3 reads CSARPKAGYEQYF. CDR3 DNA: TGCAGTGCTAGACCAAAAGCAGGATACGAGCAGTACTTC.

DNA for the CDR3: TGCGCCAGCAGCCCCGAACCTAGTGAGGACCTCGAGCAGTACTTC. Its translation: CASSPEPSEDLEQYF. The chain joins TRBV4-3 to TRBJ2-7, with D uncertain. This CDR3 has 15 amino acids. Trimming pared 4 bases from V and 6 bases from J, leaving 19 bases between. Germline CDR1 is LGHNA and CDR2 is YSLEER.

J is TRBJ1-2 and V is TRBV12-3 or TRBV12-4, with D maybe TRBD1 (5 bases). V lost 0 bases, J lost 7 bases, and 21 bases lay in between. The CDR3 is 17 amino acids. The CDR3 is CASSLAPSGVLRGGYTF. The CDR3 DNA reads TGTGCCAGCAGTTTAGCCCCCTCCGGGGTCCTGAGGGGTGGCTACACCTTC.

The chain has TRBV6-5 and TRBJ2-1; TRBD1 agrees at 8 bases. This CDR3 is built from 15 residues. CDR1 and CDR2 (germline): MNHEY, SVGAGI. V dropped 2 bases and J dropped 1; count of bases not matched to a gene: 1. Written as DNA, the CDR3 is TGTGCCAGCAGTTACAGGACAGGGTCCTACAATGAGCAGTTCTTC. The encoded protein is CASSYRTGSYNEQFF.

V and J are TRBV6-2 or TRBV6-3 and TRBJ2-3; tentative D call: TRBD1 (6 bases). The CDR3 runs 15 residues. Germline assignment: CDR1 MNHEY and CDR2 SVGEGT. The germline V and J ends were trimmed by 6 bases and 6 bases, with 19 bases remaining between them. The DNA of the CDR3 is TGTGCCAGCAGACGCAACAGGGTCGGGATCGATACGCAGTATTTT. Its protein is CASRRNRVGIDTQYF.

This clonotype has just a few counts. Written as DNA, the CDR3 is TGCGCCAGTGTCAACCGGGGGTACCAAGAGACCCAGTACTTC. Protein product: CASVNRGYQETQYF. This sequence joins TRBV5-1 and TRBJ2-5; maybe TRBD2 (6 bases). Germline values: CDR1 SGHRS, CDR2 YFSETQ. V lost 8 bases to trimming and J lost 0 bases, with 14 bases between them. The CDR3 consists of 14 residues.

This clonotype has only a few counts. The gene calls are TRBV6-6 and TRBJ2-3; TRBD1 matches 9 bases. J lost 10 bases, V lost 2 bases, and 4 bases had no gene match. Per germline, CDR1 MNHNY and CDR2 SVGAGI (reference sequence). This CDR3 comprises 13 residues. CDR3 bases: TGTGCCAGCAGTTACCCGGACAGGGGAGCGCAGTATTTT. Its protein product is CASSYPDRGAQYF.

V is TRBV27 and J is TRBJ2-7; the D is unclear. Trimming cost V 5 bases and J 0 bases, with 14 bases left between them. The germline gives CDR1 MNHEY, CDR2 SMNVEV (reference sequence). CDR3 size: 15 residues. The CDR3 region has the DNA TGTGCCAGCAGTCCCCGACCGATCTTCTCCTACGAGCAGTACTTC. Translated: CASSPRPIFSYEQYF.

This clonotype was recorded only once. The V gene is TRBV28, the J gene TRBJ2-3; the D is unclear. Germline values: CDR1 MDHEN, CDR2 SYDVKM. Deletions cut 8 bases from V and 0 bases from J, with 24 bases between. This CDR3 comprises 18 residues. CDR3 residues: CASEWAGRADSSTDTQYF. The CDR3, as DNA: TGTGCCAGCGAATGGGCAGGAAGGGCAGACTCTAGCACAGATACGCAGTATTTT.

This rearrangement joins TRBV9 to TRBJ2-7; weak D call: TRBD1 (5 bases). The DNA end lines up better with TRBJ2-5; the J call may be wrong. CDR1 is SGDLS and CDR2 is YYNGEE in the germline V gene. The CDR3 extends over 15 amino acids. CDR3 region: CASSVVGSTAETQYF. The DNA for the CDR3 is TGTGCCAGCAGCGTAGTCGGCTCGACAGCAGAGACCCAGTACTTC.

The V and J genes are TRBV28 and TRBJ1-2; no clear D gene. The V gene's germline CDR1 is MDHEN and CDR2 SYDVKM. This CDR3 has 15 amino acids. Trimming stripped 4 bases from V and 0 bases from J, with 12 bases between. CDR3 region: CASSSSGGANYGYTF. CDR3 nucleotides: TGTGCCAGCAGTTCCTCGGGAGGAGCTAACTATGGCTACACCTTC.

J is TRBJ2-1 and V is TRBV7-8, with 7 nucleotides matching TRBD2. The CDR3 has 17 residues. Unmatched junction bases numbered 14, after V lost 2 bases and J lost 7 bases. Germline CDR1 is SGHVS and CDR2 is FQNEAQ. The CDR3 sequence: CASSLSRLRAGGNEQFF. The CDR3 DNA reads TGTGCCAGCAGCTTATCTCGTCTTAGGGCCGGGGGGAATGAGCAGTTCTTC.

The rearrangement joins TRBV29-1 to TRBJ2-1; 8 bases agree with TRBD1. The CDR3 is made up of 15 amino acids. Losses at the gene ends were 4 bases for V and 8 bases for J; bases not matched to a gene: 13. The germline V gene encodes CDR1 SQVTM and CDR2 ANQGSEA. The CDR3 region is CSVVEPGQEGHEQFF. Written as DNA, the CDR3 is TGCAGCGTTGTCGAACCGGGACAGGAGGGTCATGAGCAGTTCTTC.

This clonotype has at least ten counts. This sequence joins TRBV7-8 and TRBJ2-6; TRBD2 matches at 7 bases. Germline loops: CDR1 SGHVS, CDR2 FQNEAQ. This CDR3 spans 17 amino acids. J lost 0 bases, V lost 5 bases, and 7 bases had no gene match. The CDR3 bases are TGTGCCAGCAGCCGTGGCGGGGGTTTCTCTGGGGCCAACGTCCTGACTTTC. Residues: CASSRGGGFSGANVLTF.